These 24 T cell receptor beta chains were all obtained from the same sample, sequenced in a study of cytotoxic CD8 clonotypes in ibrutinib-treated CLL. Libraries were prepared by immunoSEQ multiplex PCR; TCRdb keeps only in-frame clonotypes and omits some of them. The data show 13,000 to 15,000 clones, approximately 52% seen once. This material consisted of PBMCs, taken at a 24-month disease-progression time point, from a patient treated with ibrutinib. The receptors come from a human donor with chronic lymphocytic leukemia.

CDR3 amino acids: CASSLEVTDTQYF. DNA of the CDR3: TGCGCCAGCAGCTTGGAGGTTACAGATACGCAGTATTTT. This rearrangement joins TRBV5-1 to TRBJ2-3; D remains ambiguous. The germline CDR1 and CDR2 sequences are SGHRS and YFSETQ. The CDR3 totals 13 residues. Trimming removed 0 bases at V and 3 bases at J, with 5 bases between.

The chain recombines TRBV7-9 with TRBJ2-5; D possibly corresponds to TRBD1 (5 bases). V was cut by 5 bases and J by 0 bases, with 13 bases left in between. CDR1 is SEHNR, CDR2 FQNEAQ, per germline (reference sequence). The CDR3 extends over 15 amino acids. The CDR3 DNA sequence: TGTGCCAGCAGCCCTCCCAGGGCTCACCAAGAGACCCAGTACTTC. It specifies CASSPPRAHQETQYF.

This chain joins TRBV11-2 and TRBJ2-7; 9 bases align to TRBD2. Unmatched junction bases numbered 4, after V lost 7 bases and J lost 0 bases. The CDR3 sequence is 14 residues long. CDR1 is SGHAT, CDR2 FQNNGV, per germline. Here the CDR3 DNA reads TGTGCCAGCACCGAGCGGGGGGACTCCTACGAGCAGTACTTC. Translating it yields CASTERGDSYEQYF. Looking up the rest from reference TRBV11-2 and TRBJ2-7 gives the full variable domain: EAGVAQSPRYKIIEKRQSVAFWCNPISGHATLYWYQQILGQGPKLLIQFQNNGVVDDSQLPKDRFSAERLKGVDSTLKIQPAKLEDSAVYLCASTERGDSYEQYFGPGTRLTVT.

This chain connects TRBV2 to TRBJ2-7, with a weak D call TRBD2 (6 bases). CDR1 SNHLY and CDR2 FYNNEI come from the germline V gene. The CDR3 consists of 15 residues. V lost 1 base, J lost 2 bases, and 12 bases lay in between. The CDR3 region has the DNA TGTGCCAGCAGTGAAGTCGGGAGCCCTACCTACGAGCAGTACTTC. This gives the protein CASSEVGSPTYEQYF.

This sequence joins TRBV15 and TRBJ1-1; the D gene is possibly TRBD1 (6 bases). V was shortened by 1 base and J by 8 bases, with 20 bases between the two germline ends. Germline values: CDR1 LNHNV, CDR2 YYDKDF (reference sequence). This CDR3 has 16 residues. The DNA of the CDR3 is TGTGCCACCAGCAGAGCCAACAGAGGGGGGCGGCGCGAAGCTTTCTTT. Its protein product is CATSRANRGGRREAFF.

This chain connects TRBV5-4 to TRBJ1-6, with D maybe TRBD1 (6 bases). The germline CDR1 and CDR2 sequences are SGHNT and YYREEE (reference sequence). This CDR3 has 16 residues. V was pared by 0 bases and J by 4 bases, with 11 bases between. CDR3 protein: CASSLALTGYNSPLHF. The DNA for the CDR3 is TGTGCCAGCAGCTTGGCGCTCACAGGGTATAATTCACCCCTCCACTTT.

J is TRBJ2-1 and V is TRBV7-6; D might be TRBD2 (7 bases). V was cut by 5 bases and J by 6 bases, with 17 bases left in between. The CDR3 totals 15 residues. Germline V gene lookup returns CDR1 SGHVS and CDR2 FNYEAQ. Here the CDR3 reads CASSQTARGGNEQFF. The DNA of the CDR3 is TGTGCCAGCAGCCAGACGGCGAGGGGGGGCAATGAGCAGTTCTTC.

The gene calls are TRBV5-1 and TRBJ2-5; D is unresolved. CDR1 is SGHRS and CDR2 is YFSETQ in the germline V gene. V was clipped by 3 bases and J by 0 bases, with 9 bases between them. The CDR3 is made up of 14 amino acids. CDR3 amino acids: CASSSTPYQETQYF. The DNA of the CDR3 is TGCGCCAGCAGCTCGACACCGTACCAAGAGACCCAGTACTTC.

This clone came up a few times. This sample also contains other DNA sequences that code for the same CDR3. V and J are TRBV9 and TRBJ1-2; D is ambiguous. V lost 0 bases and J 4 bases, leaving 7 bases between the germline ends. The germline CDR1 and CDR2 sequences are SGDLS and YYNGEE. The CDR3 contains 13 residues. CDR3 DNA: TGTGCCAGCAGCGTAGTGGGTCTCTATGGCTACACCTTC. It encodes CASSVVGLYGYTF.

This clone came up once. The genes are TRBV10-2 and TRBJ2-7, with D uncertain. Trimming removed 3 bases at V and 3 bases at J, with 15 bases between. Germline V lookup: CDR1 WSHSY, CDR2 SAAADI. The CDR3 loop spans 15 amino acids. The CDR3 is CASSEDGYSGYEQYF. The CDR3 DNA sequence: TGCGCCAGCAGTGAAGACGGGTATTCGGGCTACGAGCAGTACTTC.

This clone came up many times. The CDR3 DNA is TGTGCCAGCAGCAGAAACACTGAAGCTTTCTTT. Its protein product is CASSRNTEAFF. The gene calls are TRBV11-2 and TRBJ1-1; D unclear. The CDR3 contains 11 residues. V lost 5 bases and J 2 bases, leaving 3 bases between the germline ends. Germline assignment: CDR1 SGHAT and CDR2 FQNNGV.

The chain's CDR3 is CASSLEAGTGGGYTF. The CDR3 coding sequence is TGTGCCAGCAGCTTAGAAGCCGGGACAGGGGGCGGCTACACCTTC. V is TRBV7-8 and J is TRBJ1-2; 12 nucleotides line up with TRBD1. The ends lost 1 base at V and 8 bases at J; junction bases unmatched: 5. This CDR3 contains 15 residues. Germline V lookup: CDR1 SGHVS, CDR2 FQNEAQ.

This chain uses TRBV11-2 with TRBJ2-7, with D hard to call. The CDR3 contains 12 residues. Trimming stripped 1 base from V and 6 bases from J, with 7 bases between. CDR1 and CDR2 (germline): SGHAT, FQNNGV. CDR3 region: CASSLGQFEQYF. The CDR3, as DNA: TGTGCCAGCAGCTTAGGTCAGTTCGAGCAGTACTTC.

This clone was counted between two and nine times. This chain links TRBV10-1 with TRBJ2-5, with D unclear. The germline V and J ends were trimmed by 6 bases and 5 bases, with 19 bases remaining between them. CDR3 length: 15 residues. Looked up from germline, CDR1 is WNHNN and CDR2 is SYGVQD (reference sequence). CDR3 coding DNA: TGCGCCAGCAGCCCCGGCTTAGGCGGACGGGAGACCCAGTACTTC. This codes for CASSPGLGGRETQYF.

This clone was observed a single time. The rearrangement links TRBV25-1 to TRBJ1-4; the match to TRBD1 covers 7 bases. Trimming at V came to 2 bases and at J to 7 bases, leaving 7 bases not matched to a gene. The CDR3 runs 15 residues. Germline V gene lookup returns CDR1 MGHDK and CDR2 SYGVNS. CDR3 coding DNA: TGTGCCAGCAGTGAAGGAGGGGGCGCGGGTGAAAAACTGTTTTTT. It yields the protein CASSEGGGAGEKLFF.

This clone was found a few times. This chain uses TRBV7-9 with TRBJ2-2, with D possibly being TRBD1 (5 bases). This CDR3 has 15 amino acids. CDR1 is SEHNR, CDR2 FQNEAQ, per germline (reference sequence). V lost 4 bases and J 6 bases, leaving 15 bases between the germline ends. The CDR3: CASSSLQGRAGELFF. As DNA, the CDR3 is TGTGCCAGCAGCTCGCTCCAGGGTCGAGCCGGGGAGCTGTTTTTT.

The V gene is TRBV30, the J gene TRBJ2-5; D perhaps matches TRBD2 (5 bases). The CDR3 totals 13 residues. The germline V gene encodes CDR1 GTSNPN and CDR2 SVGIG (reference sequence). With 0 bases removed from V and 5 bases from J, the gap between germline ends came to 10 bases. The CDR3 sequence: CAWSVLGGETQYF. CDR3 nucleotide sequence: TGTGCCTGGAGTGTACTGGGCGGGGAGACCCAGTACTTC.

The genes are TRBV2 and TRBJ1-1; 7 bases are shared with TRBD1. The J segment lost 10 bases and the V segment lost 7 bases, leaving 15 bases of the junction unmatched. The CDR3 runs to 14 residues. CDR1 and CDR2 (germline): SNHLY, FYNNEI. The CDR3 DNA follows: TGTGCCAGCACAAATTTGGACAGGTTCTTAGTAGCTTTCTTT. This gives the protein CASTNLDRFLVAFF.

V and J are TRBV7-9 and TRBJ1-2; D ambiguous. Looked up from germline, CDR1 is SEHNR and CDR2 is FQNEAQ (reference sequence). V lost 5 bases and J lost 3, with 19 bases in between. CDR3 length: 16 amino acids. The CDR3: CASSQGPIGDDYGYTF. CDR3 DNA: TGTGCCAGCAGCCAAGGCCCAATCGGAGACGACTATGGCTACACCTTC.

This chain joins TRBV5-4 and TRBJ2-3, with TRBD1 matching 7 bases. Looked up from germline, CDR1 is SGHNT and CDR2 is YYREEE (reference sequence). CDR3 length: 16 amino acids. After removal of 3 bases from V and 0 bases from J, the junction contained 7 bases not matched to a gene. The CDR3 DNA sequence: TGTGCCAGCAGCTCCGGGACAGAAAGGAGCACAGATACGCAGTATTTT. This encodes CASSSGTERSTDTQYF.

J is TRBJ2-3 and V is TRBV9; 12 bases line up with TRBD2. The CDR3 loop spans 18 amino acids. Germline loops: CDR1 SGDLS, CDR2 YYNGEE. The J segment lost 2 bases and the V segment lost 2 bases, leaving 9 bases of the junction unmatched. CDR3: CASSVQAASGGATDTQYF. The CDR3, as DNA: TGTGCCAGCAGCGTCCAGGCGGCTAGCGGGGGGGCCACAGATACGCAGTATTTT.

This chain links TRBV27 with TRBJ2-2; possibly TRBD1 for D (5 bases). Trimming took 3 bases from V and 6 from J, leaving 11 bases between them. The germline V gene has CDR1 MNHEY and CDR2 SMNVEV (reference sequence). CDR3 length equals 14 residues. This CDR3 is CASSLARDSGELFF. Here the CDR3 DNA reads TGTGCCAGCAGTTTGGCCAGGGATTCCGGGGAGCTGTTTTTT.

The chain carries TRBV4-1 and TRBJ1-6, with TRBD1 matching over 8 bases. The CDR3 extends over 15 amino acids. V lost 0 bases to trimming and J lost 7 bases; unmatched junction nucleotides: 2. Germline V gene lookup returns CDR1 MGHRA and CDR2 YSYEKL. DNA of the CDR3: TGCGCCAGCAGCCAAGAAAGACAGGGGAATTCACCCCTCCACTTT. Its translation is CASSQERQGNSPLHF.

V usage is TRBV27 and J usage is TRBJ1-1; maybe TRBD1 (6 bases). The CDR3 is 14 amino acids. Germline lookup yields CDR1 MNHEY and CDR2 SMNVEV (reference sequence). V was shortened by 5 bases and J by 5 bases, with 15 bases between the two germline ends. The DNA of the CDR3 is TGTGCCAGCAGTCCGAGACAGGACCTTACTGAAGCTTTCTTT. Translating gives CASSPRQDLTEAFF.